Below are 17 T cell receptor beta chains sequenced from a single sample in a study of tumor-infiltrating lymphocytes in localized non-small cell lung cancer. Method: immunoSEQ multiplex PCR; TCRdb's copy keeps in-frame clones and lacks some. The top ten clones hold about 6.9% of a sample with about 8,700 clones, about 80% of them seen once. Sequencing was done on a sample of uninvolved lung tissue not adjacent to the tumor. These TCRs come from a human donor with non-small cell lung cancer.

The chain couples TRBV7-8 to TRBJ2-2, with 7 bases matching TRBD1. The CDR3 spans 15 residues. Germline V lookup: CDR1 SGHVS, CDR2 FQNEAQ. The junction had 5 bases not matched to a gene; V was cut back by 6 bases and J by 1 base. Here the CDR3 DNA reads TGTGCCAGCAGTTACAGGGGACAGAACACCGGGGAGCTGTTTTTT. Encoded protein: CASSYRGQNTGELFF.

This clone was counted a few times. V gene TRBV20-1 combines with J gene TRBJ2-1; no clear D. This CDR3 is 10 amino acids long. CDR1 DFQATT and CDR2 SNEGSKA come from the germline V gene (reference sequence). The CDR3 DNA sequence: TGCATGGGGTCGGCCGATGAGCAGTTCTTC. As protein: CMGSADEQFF.

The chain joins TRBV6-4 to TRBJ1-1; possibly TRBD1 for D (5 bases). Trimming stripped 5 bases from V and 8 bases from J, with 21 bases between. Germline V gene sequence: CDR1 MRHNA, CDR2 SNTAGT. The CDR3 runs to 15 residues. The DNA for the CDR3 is TGTGCCAGCAGTCCGGGGCACGGCAGACGAATAGAAGCTTTCTTT. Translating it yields CASSPGHGRRIEAFF.

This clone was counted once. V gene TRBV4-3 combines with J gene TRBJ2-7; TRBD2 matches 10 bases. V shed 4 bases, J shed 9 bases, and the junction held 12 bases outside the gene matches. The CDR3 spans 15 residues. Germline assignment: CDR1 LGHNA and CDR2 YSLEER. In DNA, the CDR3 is TGCGCCAGCAGCCGGGTGCTAGCGGGAGATGGAGGGCAGTACTTC. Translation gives CASSRVLAGDGGQYF.

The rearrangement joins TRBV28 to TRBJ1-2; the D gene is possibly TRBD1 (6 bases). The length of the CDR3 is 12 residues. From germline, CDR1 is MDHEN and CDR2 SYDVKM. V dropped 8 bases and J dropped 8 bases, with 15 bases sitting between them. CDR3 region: CASLSGGAGYTF. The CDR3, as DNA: TGTGCCAGCCTCTCGGGGGGGGCAGGCTACACCTTC.

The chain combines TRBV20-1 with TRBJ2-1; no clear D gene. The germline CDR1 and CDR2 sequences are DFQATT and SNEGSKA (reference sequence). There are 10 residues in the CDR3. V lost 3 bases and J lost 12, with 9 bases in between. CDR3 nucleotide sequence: TGCAGTGCTAGGGCTCCGCGGCAGTTCTTC. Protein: CSARAPRQFF.

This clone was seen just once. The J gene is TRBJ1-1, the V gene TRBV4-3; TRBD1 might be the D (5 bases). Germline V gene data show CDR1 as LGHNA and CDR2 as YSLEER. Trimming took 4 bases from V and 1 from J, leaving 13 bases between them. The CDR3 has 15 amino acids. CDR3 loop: CASSPAPTENTEAFF. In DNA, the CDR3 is TGCGCCAGCAGCCCGGCCCCGACAGAGAACACTGAAGCTTTCTTT.

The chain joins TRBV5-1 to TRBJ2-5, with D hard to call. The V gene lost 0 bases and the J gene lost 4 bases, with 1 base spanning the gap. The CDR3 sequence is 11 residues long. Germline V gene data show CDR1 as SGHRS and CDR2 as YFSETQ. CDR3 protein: CASSLAETQYF. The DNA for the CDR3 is TGCGCCAGCAGCTTGGCAGAGACCCAGTACTTC.

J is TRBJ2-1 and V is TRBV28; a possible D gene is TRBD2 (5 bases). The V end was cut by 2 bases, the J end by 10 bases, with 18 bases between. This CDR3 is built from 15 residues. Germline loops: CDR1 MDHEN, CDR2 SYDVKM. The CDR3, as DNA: TGTGCCAGCAGTTTACTCAGCGGCCCCCAAATCGAGCAGTTCTTC. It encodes CASSLLSGPQIEQFF.

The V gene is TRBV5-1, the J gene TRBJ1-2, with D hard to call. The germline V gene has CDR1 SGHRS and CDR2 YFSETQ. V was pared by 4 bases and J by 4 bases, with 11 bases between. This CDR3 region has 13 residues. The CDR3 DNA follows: TGCGCCAGCAGCCCTGCCCAGACCTATGGCTACACCTTC. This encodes CASSPAQTYGYTF.

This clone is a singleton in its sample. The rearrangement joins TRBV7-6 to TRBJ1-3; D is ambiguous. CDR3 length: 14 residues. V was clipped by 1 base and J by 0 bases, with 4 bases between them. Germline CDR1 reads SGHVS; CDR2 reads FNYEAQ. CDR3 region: CASSLVSSGNTIYF. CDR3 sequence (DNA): TGTGCCAGCAGCTTAGTTTCCTCTGGAAACACCATATATTTT.

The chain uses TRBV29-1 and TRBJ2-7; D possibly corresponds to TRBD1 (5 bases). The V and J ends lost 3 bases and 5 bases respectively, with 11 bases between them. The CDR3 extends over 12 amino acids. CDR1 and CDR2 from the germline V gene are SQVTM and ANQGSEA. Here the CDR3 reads CSVDWGLDEQYF. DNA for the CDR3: TGCAGCGTTGATTGGGGCCTGGACGAGCAGTACTTC.

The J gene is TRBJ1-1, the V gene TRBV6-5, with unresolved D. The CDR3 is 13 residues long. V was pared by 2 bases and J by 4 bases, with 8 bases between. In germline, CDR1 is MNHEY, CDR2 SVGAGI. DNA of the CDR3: TGTGCCAGCAGTTACACAAGTGGCACTGAAGCTTTCTTT. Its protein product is CASSYTSGTEAFF.

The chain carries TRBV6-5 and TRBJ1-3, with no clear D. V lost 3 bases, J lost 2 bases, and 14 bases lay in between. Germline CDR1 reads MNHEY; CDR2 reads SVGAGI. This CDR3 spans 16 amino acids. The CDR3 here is CASSYSFFGAGNTIYF. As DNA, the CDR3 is TGTGCCAGCAGTTATTCATTTTTCGGGGCTGGAAACACCATATATTTT.

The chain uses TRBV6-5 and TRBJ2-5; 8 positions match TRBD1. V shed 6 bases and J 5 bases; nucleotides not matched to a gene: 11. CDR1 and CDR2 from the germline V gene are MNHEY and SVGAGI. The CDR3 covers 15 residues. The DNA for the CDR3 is TGTGCCAGCAGCCCCCAGGGGGCTTTTATGGAGACCCAGTACTTC. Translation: CASSPQGAFMETQYF.

CDR3 loop: CASSLATGGRYEQYF. The CDR3 DNA reads as TGTGCCAGCAGCTTAGCGACGGGAGGCAGGTACGAGCAGTACTTC. The chain links TRBV7-2 to TRBJ2-7; 7 nucleotides align to TRBD2. Germline V gene data show CDR1 as SGHTA and CDR2 as FQGNSA. This CDR3 region has 15 residues. Germline trimming cut 0 bases from V and 4 bases from J; bases unmatched to any gene: 6.

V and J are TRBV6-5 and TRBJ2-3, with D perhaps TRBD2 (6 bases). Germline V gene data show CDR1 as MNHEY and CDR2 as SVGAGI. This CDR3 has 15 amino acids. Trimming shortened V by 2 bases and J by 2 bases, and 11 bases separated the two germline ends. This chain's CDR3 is CASSYQLAFTDTQYF. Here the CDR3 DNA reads TGTGCCAGCAGTTACCAACTAGCTTTCACAGATACGCAGTATTTT.